This entry concerns a single TCR beta chain. The data derive from a study of blood T cell repertoires in COVID-19. TCRdb's copy holds only in-frame clones and misses some; the assay was immunoSEQ multiplex PCR. This repertoire shows 250,000 to 350,000 clones, 90% found once; its top ten account for approximately 7.5%. Trimming took 3 bases from V and 2 from J; bases not matched to a gene: 6. This CDR3 is 15 amino acids long. The germline V gene encodes CDR1 LNHDA and CDR2 SQIVND (reference sequence). This chain uses TRBV19 with TRBJ1-2; 7 bases agree with TRBD1. The sample was peripheral blood. The sequence was collected from a woman aged 30 to 39 with COVID-19, enrolled during active disease. CDR3 coding DNA: TGTGCCAGTAGTATTCCCGGGACAGAAAACTATGGCTACACCTTC. It specifies CASSIPGTENYGYTF.